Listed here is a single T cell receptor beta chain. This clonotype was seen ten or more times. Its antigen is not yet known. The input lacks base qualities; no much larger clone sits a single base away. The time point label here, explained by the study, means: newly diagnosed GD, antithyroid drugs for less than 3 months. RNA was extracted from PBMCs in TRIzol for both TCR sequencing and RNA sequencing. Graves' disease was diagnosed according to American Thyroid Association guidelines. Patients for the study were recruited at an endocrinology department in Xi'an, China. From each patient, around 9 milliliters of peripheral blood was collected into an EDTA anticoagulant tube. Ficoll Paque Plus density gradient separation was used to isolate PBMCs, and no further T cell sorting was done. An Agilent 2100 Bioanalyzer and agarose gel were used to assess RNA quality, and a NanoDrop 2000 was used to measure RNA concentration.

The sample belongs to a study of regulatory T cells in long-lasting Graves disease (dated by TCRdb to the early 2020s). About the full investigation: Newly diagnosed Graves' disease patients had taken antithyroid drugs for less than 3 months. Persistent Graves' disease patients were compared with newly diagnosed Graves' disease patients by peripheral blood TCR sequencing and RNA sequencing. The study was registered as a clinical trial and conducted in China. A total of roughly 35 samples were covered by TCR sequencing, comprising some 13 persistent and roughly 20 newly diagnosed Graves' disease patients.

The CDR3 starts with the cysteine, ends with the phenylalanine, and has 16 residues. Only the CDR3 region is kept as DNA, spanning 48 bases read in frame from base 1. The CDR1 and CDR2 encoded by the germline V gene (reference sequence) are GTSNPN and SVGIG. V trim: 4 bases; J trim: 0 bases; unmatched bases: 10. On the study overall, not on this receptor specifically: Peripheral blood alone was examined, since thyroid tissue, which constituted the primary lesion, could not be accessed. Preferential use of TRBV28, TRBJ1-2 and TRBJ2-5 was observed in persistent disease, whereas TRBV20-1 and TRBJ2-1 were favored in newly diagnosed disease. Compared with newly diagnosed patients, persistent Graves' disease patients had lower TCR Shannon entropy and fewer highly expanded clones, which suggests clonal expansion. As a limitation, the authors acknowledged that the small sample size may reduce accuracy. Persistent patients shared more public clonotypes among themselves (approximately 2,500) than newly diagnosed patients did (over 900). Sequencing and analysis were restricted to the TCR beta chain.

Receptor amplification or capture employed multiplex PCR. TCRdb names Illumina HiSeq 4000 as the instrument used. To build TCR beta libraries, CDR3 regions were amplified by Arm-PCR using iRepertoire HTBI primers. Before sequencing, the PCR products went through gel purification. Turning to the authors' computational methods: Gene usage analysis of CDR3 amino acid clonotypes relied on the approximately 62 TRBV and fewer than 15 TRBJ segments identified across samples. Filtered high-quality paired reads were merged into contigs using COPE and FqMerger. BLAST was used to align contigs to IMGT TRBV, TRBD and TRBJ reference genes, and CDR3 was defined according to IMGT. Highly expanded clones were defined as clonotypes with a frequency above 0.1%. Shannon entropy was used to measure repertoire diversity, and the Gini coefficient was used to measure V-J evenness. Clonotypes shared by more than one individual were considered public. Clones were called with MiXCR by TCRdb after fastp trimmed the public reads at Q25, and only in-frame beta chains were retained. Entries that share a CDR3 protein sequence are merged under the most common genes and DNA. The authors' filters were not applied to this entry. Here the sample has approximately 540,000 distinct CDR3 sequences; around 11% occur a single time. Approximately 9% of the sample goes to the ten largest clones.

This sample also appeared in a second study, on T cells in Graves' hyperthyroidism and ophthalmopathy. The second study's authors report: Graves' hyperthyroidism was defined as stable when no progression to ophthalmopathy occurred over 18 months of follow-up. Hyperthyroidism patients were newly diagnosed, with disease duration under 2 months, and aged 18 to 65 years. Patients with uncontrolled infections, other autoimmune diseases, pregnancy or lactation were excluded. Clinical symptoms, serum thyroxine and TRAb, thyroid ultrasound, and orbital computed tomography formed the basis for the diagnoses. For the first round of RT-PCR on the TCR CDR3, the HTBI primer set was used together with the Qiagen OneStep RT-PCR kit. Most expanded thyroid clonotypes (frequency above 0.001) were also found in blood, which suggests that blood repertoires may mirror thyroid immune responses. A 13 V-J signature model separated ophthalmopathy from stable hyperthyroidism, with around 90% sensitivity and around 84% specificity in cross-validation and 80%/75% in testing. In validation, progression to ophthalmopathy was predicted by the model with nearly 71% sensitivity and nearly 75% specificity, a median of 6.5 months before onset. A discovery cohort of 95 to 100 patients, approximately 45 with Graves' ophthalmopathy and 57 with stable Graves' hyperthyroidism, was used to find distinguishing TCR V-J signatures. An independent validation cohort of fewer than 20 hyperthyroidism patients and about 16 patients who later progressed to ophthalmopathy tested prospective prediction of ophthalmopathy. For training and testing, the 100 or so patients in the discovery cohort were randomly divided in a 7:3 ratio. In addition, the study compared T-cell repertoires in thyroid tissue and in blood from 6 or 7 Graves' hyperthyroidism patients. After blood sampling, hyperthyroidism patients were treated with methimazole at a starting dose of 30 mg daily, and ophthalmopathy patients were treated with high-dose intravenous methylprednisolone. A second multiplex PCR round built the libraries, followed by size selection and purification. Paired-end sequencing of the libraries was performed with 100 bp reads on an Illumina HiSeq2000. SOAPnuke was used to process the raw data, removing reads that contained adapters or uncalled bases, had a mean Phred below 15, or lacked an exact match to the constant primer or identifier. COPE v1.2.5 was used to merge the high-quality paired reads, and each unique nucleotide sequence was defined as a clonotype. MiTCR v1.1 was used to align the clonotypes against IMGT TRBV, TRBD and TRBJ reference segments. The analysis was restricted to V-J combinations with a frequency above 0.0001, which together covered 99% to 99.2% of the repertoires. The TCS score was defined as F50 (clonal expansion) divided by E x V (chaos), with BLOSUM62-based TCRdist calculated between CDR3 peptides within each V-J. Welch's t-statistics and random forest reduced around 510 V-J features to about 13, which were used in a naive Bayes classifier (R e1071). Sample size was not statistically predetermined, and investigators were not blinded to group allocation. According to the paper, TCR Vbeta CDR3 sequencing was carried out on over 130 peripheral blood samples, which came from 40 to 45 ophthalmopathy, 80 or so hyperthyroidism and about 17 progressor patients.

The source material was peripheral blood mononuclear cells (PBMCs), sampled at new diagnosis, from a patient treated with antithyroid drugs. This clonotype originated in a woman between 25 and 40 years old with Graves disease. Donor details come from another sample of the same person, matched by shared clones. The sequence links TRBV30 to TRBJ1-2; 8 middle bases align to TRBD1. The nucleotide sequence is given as TGTGCCTGGATGAGGGGGTGGGACAGGTCTAACTATGGCTACACCTTC. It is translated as CAWMRGWDRSNYGYTF.